The 11 T cell receptor beta chains presented below share a single source sample, sequenced in a study of T-cell memory formation after mild COVID-19. One entry per CDR3 protein, called by TCRdb with MiXCR from the 5' RACE reads. The profile shows hundreds of thousands of distinct CDR3 sequences, around 27% of them singletons. What was sequenced was PBMCs or a T cell subset sorted from them (not recorded which). All receptors derive from an adult woman who had mild COVID-19 (a few samples of this study predate the infection). Cell type and time point are not known.

V is TRBV9 and J is TRBJ2-1; TRBD2 matches at 8 bases. The germline V gene has CDR1 SGDLS and CDR2 YYNGEE. After removal of 2 bases from V and 6 bases from J, the junction contained 13 bases not matched to a gene. The CDR3 totals 17 residues. The chain's CDR3 is CASSVASWAGGGNEQFF. Written as DNA, the CDR3 is TGTGCCAGCAGCGTCGCGTCCTGGGCGGGAGGAGGCAATGAGCAGTTCTTC.

The rearrangement joins TRBV6-1 to TRBJ2-5, with D hard to call. Germline loops: CDR1 MNHNS, CDR2 SASEGT. The CDR3 is 13 residues long. V lost 4 bases and J 3 bases, leaving 9 bases between the germline ends. As DNA, the CDR3 is TGTGCCAGCAGTGGGCAGCATAAAGAGACCCAGTACTTC. Residues: CASSGQHKETQYF.

The table lists this clonotype with a few counts. The chain links TRBV5-1 to TRBJ2-2; D might be TRBD2 (5 bases). CDR1 and CDR2 (germline): SGHRS, YFSETQ. This CDR3 is 16 amino acids long. Trimming took off 0 bases at V and 4 bases at J, with 13 bases between the two ends. The CDR3 protein is CASSLVLSGPTGELFF. CDR3 nucleotides: TGCGCCAGCAGCTTGGTTCTCAGCGGCCCCACCGGGGAGCTGTTTTTT.

The V call is TRBV5-6, the J call TRBJ1-6; unclear D gene. Trimming removed 3 bases from V and 0 bases from J, with 13 bases in between. The germline V gene has CDR1 SGHDT and CDR2 YYEEEE. This CDR3 comprises 17 residues. Written as DNA, the CDR3 is TGTGCCAGCAGCTCCTCGGGTTCGAGCTCCTATAATTCACCCCTCCACTTT. Protein sequence: CASSSSGSSSYNSPLHF. The variable domain in full, completed from reference TRBV5-6 and TRBJ1-6, reads DAGVTQSPTHLIKTRGQQVTLRCSPKSGHDTVSWYQQALGQGPQFIFQYYEEEERQRGNFPDRFSGHQFPNYSSELNVNALLLGDSALYLCASSSSGSSSYNSPLHFGNGTRLTVT.

The chain uses TRBV7-9 and TRBJ2-4; the D call may be TRBD1 or TRBD2 (5 bases each). Germline assignment: CDR1 SEHNR and CDR2 FQNEAQ (reference sequence). This CDR3 is 16 amino acids long. V dropped 5 bases and J dropped 5 bases, with 19 bases sitting between them. CDR3 in DNA: TGTGCCAGCAGCCGAGGGATTGCCGACAGCGAAAACATTCAGTACTTC. Protein sequence: CASSRGIADSENIQYF.

The chain combines TRBV7-8 with TRBJ2-1, with 16 bases that match TRBD2. J gave up 10 bases and V 7 bases, and 16 bases lay outside the gene matches. This CDR3 has 18 residues. Germline V gene data show CDR1 as SGHVS and CDR2 as FQNEAQ. The CDR3 spells CASTLTRGLAGGPSEQFF. Here the CDR3 DNA reads TGTGCCAGCACCCTGACCCGGGGACTAGCGGGAGGGCCATCGGAGCAGTTCTTC.

V and J are TRBV7-8 and TRBJ2-7; 10 bases match TRBD1. CDR1 and CDR2 (germline): SGHVS, FQNEAQ. CDR3 length: 16 amino acids. The V segment lost 1 base and the J segment 5 bases; nucleotides outside the gene matches: 8. CDR3: CASSLVTGTGAHEQYF. CDR3 DNA sequence: TGTGCCAGCAGCTTAGTAACTGGGACAGGGGCCCACGAGCAGTACTTC.

The V and J genes are TRBV6-5 and TRBJ1-2; D remains ambiguous. The CDR3 consists of 13 residues. The V and J ends lost 2 bases and 5 bases respectively, with 9 bases between them. Looked up from germline, CDR1 is MNHEY and CDR2 is SVGAGI. CDR3 bases: TGTGCCAGCAGTTACCGGACGGAATATGGCTACACCTTC. Protein product: CASSYRTEYGYTF.

The rearrangement links TRBV20-1 to TRBJ2-3; weak D call: TRBD2 (7 bases). Germline V gene lookup returns CDR1 DFQATT and CDR2 SNEGSKA (reference sequence). The CDR3 sequence is 15 residues long. V lost 8 bases and J 3 bases, leaving 21 bases between the germline ends. The CDR3 is CSLLGGQRRTDTQYF. As DNA, the CDR3 is TGCAGTCTGCTGGGGGGGCAGCGGAGGACAGATACGCAGTATTTT.

CDR3 nucleotide sequence: TGTGCCATCAGGCAGACTAGCGGGGACTCCTACGAGCAGTACTTC. Encoded protein: CAIRQTSGDSYEQYF. The chain employs TRBV10-3 and TRBJ2-7, with 11 bases lining up with TRBD2. Trimming cost V 6 bases and J 0 bases; bases outside gene matches: 4. CDR1 is ENHRY, CDR2 SYGVKD, per germline. This CDR3 comprises 15 residues.

V usage is TRBV10-3 and J usage is TRBJ1-1, with TRBD1 matching 9 bases. J gave up 3 bases and V 4 bases, and 9 bases lay outside the gene matches. The CDR3 is 16 amino acids. Germline V gene lookup returns CDR1 ENHRY and CDR2 SYGVKD. This chain's CDR3 is CAISAGTGRTDTEAFF. The DNA of the CDR3 is TGTGCCATCAGTGCTGGGACAGGGAGGACGGACACTGAAGCTTTCTTT.